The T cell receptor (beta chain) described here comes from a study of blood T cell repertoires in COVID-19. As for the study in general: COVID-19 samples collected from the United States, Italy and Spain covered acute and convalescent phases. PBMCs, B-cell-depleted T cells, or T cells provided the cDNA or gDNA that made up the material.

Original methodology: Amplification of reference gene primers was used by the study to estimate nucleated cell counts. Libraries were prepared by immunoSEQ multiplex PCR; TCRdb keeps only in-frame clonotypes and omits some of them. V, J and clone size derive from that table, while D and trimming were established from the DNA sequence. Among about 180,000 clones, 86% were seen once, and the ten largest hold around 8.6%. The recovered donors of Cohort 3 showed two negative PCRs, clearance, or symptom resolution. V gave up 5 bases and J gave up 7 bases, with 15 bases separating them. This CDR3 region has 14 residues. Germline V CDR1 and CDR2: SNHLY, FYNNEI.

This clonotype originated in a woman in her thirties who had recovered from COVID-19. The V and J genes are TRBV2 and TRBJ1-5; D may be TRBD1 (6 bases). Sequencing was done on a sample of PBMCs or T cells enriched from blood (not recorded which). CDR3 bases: TGTGCCAGCAGTCAGACAGGACGAGGGCAGCCCCAGCATTTT. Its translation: CASSQTGRGQPQHF.